This entry lists 6 T cell receptor beta chains sequenced from one sample in a study of T cell responses to AZD1222 COVID-19 vaccine. Sequencing was performed with immunoSEQ multiplex PCR; in TCRdb, only in-frame clones are kept and a portion is missing. The sample has more than 60,000 clones; about 88% are singletons. The specimen was peripheral blood, collected on day 0 of AZD1222 vaccination. These receptors were collected from an adult in good health.

The CDR3 nucleotides read TGTGCCAGCAGCTTAGAGAGGTCCGGTGGCTACACCTTC. Translation: CASSLERSGGYTF. The chain couples TRBV7-2 to TRBJ1-2; D call uncertain. Germline V CDR1 and CDR2: SGHTA, FQGNSA. This CDR3 contains 13 residues. The V gene lost 1 base and the J gene lost 7 bases, with 10 bases spanning the gap.

The gene calls are TRBV12-3 or TRBV12-4 and TRBJ1-5; the D is unclear. With 4 bases removed from V and 3 bases from J, the gap between germline ends came to 4 bases. This CDR3 is built from 12 residues. CDR3 coding DNA: TGTGCCAGCAGTTCCCCCAATCAGCCCCAGCATTTT. Amino acid sequence: CASSSPNQPQHF.

This rearrangement joins TRBV6-5 to TRBJ1-2; 7 bases agree with TRBD1. Germline CDR1 reads MNHEY; CDR2 reads SVGAGI. After removal of 6 bases from V and 8 bases from J, the junction contained 12 bases not matched to a gene. The CDR3 runs to 14 residues. The CDR3 nucleotides read TGTGCCAGCAGCATCCGACAGGGAGAGCGAGGCTACACCTTC. Translating gives CASSIRQGERGYTF.

This chain joins TRBV10-1 and TRBJ1-5; weak D call: TRBD1 (6 bases). This CDR3 spans 14 amino acids. Germline V gene sequence: CDR1 WNHNN, CDR2 SYGVQD (reference sequence). Trimming took off 2 bases at V and 5 bases at J, with 10 bases between the two ends. CDR3 sequence reads: CASSEDRNDQPQHF. CDR3 in DNA: TGCGCCAGCAGTGAGGACAGGAATGATCAGCCCCAGCATTTT.

The genes are TRBV5-4 and TRBJ2-5, with D perhaps assigned TRBD1 or TRBD2 (5 bases each). Germline lookup yields CDR1 SGHNT and CDR2 YYREEE (reference sequence). This CDR3 is 14 amino acids long. Deletions cut 3 bases from V and 5 bases from J, with 14 bases between. As DNA, the CDR3 is TGTGCCAGCAGCTCCGGGACGTTTGGGGAGACCCAGTACTTC. Protein product: CASSSGTFGETQYF.

The chain combines TRBV6-5 with TRBJ1-4; D ambiguous. The CDR3 consists of 15 residues. Germline loops: CDR1 MNHEY, CDR2 SVGAGI. V dropped 6 bases and J dropped 1 base, with 12 bases sitting between them. CDR3 nucleotides: TGTGCCAGCAGCCCCCGCCCCCTAACTAATGAAAAACTGTTTTTT. Amino acid sequence: CASSPRPLTNEKLFF.